This TCR beta chain stems from a study of identical twins. V shed 3 bases, J shed 10 bases, and the junction held 7 bases outside the gene matches. This CDR3 has 14 amino acids. Each CDR3 protein is one row after TCRdb ran MiXCR on the 5' RACE reads. The table lists about 520,000 distinct CDR3 sequences, roughly a fifth of them singletons, with about 0.91% in the top ten. These sequences were also reported in another study, on T cells expressing NK-cell markers. That investigation notes: The eight sequenced donors comprised seven who were HCMV-seropositive and one who was seronegative.

The sequence was collected from a woman younger than 30 in good health. The sequencing input was CD4+ T cells sorted from blood. The chain combines TRBV12-3 or TRBV12-4 with TRBJ2-1, with 9 bases lining up with TRBD2. CDR3 sequence (DNA): TGTGCCAGCAGTTTGAATCTAGCGGGGAGCGAGCAGTTCTTC. The encoded protein is CASSLNLAGSEQFF.